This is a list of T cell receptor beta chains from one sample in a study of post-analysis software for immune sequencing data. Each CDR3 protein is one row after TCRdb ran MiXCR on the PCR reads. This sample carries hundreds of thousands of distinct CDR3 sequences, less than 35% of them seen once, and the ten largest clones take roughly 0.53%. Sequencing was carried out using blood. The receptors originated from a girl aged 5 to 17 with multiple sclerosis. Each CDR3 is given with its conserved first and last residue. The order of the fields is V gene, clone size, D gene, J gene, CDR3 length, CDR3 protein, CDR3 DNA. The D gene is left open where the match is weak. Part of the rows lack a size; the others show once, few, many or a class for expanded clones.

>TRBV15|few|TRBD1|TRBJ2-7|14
CATSRGGTGDEQYF
TGTGCCACCAGCAGAGGCGGGACAGGGGACGAGCAGTACTTC
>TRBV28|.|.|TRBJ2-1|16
CASSTPGGRAYNEQFF
TGTGCCAGCAGCACCCCCGGGGGCAGAGCCTACAATGAGCAGTTCTTC
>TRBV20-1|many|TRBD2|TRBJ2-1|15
CSARDGGDPLNEQFF
TGCAGTGCTAGAGACGGGGGGGACCCTCTCAATGAGCAGTTCTTC
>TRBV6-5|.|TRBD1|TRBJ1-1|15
CASSYGDRGGTEAFF
TGTGCCAGCAGTTACGGGGACAGGGGGGGCACTGAAGCTTTCTTT
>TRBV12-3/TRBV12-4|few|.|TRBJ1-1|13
CASRDMMNTEAFF
TGTGCCAGCAGGGACATGATGAACACTGAAGCTTTCTTT
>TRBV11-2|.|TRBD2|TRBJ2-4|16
CASSPRGASGAGTQYF
TGTGCCAGCAGCCCCCGCGGGGCTAGCGGGGCGGGAACCCAGTACTTC
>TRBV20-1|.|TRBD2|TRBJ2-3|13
CSARREGTDTQYF
TGCAGTGCTAGGCGGGAGGGGACAGATACGCAGTATTTT
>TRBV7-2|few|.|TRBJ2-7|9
CATPYEQYF
TGTGCCACCCCCTACGAGCAGTACTTC
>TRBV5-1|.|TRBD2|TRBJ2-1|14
CASSRTSDHNEQFF
TGCGCCAGCAGCCGGACTAGCGACCACAATGAGCAGTTCTTC
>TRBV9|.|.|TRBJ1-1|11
CASGSPREAFF
TGTGCCAGCGGGAGTCCCCGCGAAGCTTTCTTT
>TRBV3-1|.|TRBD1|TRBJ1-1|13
CASALEGANEAFF
TGTGCCAGCGCCTTGGAGGGGGCGAATGAAGCTTTCTTT
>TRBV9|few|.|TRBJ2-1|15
CASSVAGVSYNEQFF
TGTGCCAGCAGCGTAGCGGGCGTTTCCTACAATGAGCAGTTCTTC
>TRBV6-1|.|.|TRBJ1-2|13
CASSRAGNYGYTF
TGTGCCAGCAGTAGAGCAGGCAACTATGGCTACACCTTC
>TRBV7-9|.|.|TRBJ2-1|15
CARSSGVAPYNEQFF
TGTGCCCGCAGCTCAGGGGTGGCCCCCTACAATGAGCAGTTCTTC
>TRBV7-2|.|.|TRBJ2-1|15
CASSLEGIKSDEQFF
TGTGCCAGCAGCTTAGAGGGGATTAAGTCCGATGAGCAGTTCTTC
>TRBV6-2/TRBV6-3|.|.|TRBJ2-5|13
CASRLRFQETQYF
TGTGCCAGCAGACTACGGTTCCAAGAGACCCAGTACTTC
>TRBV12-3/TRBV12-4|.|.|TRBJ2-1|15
CASSLAGWFYNEQFF
TGTGCCAGCAGTTTAGCGGGATGGTTCTACAATGAGCAGTTCTTC
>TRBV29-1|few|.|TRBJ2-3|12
CSAKDGSDTQYF
TGCAGCGCCAAGGACGGATCAGATACGCAGTATTTT
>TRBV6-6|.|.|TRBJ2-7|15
CASSRAGQFHYEQYF
TGTGCCAGCAGTCGGGCGGGACAATTCCACTACGAGCAGTACTTC
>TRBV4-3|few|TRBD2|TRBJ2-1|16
CASSQILAGGWNEQFF
TGCGCCAGCAGCCAAATCCTAGCGGGAGGATGGAATGAGCAGTTCTTC
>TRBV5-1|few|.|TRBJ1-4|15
CASSLSATTNEKLFF
TGCGCCAGCAGCTTATCGGCAACAACTAATGAAAAACTGTTTTTT
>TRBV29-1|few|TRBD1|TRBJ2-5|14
CSVEGGQGKETQYF
TGCAGCGTTGAAGGAGGACAGGGGAAAGAGACCCAGTACTTC
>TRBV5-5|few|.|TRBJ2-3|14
CASSFEGSPDTQYF
TGTGCCAGCAGCTTCGAGGGCAGCCCAGATACGCAGTATTTT
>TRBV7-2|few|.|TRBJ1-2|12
CASSPNYYGYTF
TGTGCCAGCAGCCCTAACTACTATGGCTACACCTTC
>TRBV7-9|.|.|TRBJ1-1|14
CASTVRGVNTEAFF
TGTGCCAGCACCGTGCGGGGGGTGAACACTGAAGCTTTCTTT
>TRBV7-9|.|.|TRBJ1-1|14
CASSWLTPNTEAFF
TGTGCCAGCAGCTGGCTGACACCGAACACTGAAGCTTTCTTT
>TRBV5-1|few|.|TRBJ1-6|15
CASSADGTSNSPLHF
TGCGCCAGCAGCGCTGACGGAACGTCTAATTCACCCCTCCACTTT
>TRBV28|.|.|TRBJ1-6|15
CASSLQNSYNSPLHF
TGTGCCAGCAGTTTACAAAACTCCTATAATTCACCCCTCCACTTT
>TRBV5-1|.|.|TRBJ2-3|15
CASSLVVGWERTQYF
TGCGCCAGCAGCTTGGTAGTAGGTTGGGAACGTACGCAGTATTTT
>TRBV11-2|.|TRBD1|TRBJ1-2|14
CATGGMGRAYGYTF
TGTGCCACAGGGGGAATGGGACGGGCATATGGCTACACCTTC
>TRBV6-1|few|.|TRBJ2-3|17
CASSPLPRRGSTDTQYF
TGTGCCAGCAGTCCCCTGCCTAGGAGGGGTAGCACAGATACGCAGTATTTT
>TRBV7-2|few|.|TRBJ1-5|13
CASTLWENQPQHF
TGTGCCAGCACCCTCTGGGAGAATCAGCCCCAGCATTTT
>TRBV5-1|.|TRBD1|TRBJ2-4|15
CASSPDRQAKNIRYF
TGCGCCAGCAGCCCGGACAGGCAGGCCAAAAACATTCGGTACTTC
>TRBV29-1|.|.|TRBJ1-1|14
CSVERAGLGTEAFF
TGCAGCGTCGAGAGGGCAGGGCTAGGGACTGAAGCTTTCTTT
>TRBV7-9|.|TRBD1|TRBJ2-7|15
CASSPDRVPSYEQYF
TGTGCCAGCAGCCCCGACAGGGTCCCTTCCTACGAGCAGTACTTC
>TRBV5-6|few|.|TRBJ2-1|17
CASSSGGLALTYNEQFF
TGTGCCAGCAGCTCAGGAGGTCTAGCGTTGACCTACAATGAGCAGTTCTTC
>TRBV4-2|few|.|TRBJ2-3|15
CASSPLVGGRDTQYF
TGTGCCAGCAGCCCCCTGGTAGGGGGGAGAGATACGCAGTATTTT
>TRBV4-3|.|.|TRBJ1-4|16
CASSQGNDRQTEKLFF
TGCGCCAGCAGCCAAGGGAACGACAGACAGACCGAAAAACTGTTTTTT
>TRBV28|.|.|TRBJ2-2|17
CASSLLRAGRNTGELFF
TGTGCCAGCAGTTTACTCAGGGCGGGACGGAACACCGGGGAGCTGTTTTTT
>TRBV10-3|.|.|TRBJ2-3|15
CAISALTGATDTQYF
TGTGCCATCAGTGCGTTGACCGGGGCTACCGATACGCAGTATTTT
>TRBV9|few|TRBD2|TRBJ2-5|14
CASSPRGGRETQYF
TGTGCCAGCAGCCCCCGCGGGGGTCGAGAGACCCAGTACTTC
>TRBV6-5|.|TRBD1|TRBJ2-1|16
CASSRATGEWSNEQFF
TGCGCCAGCAGCAGGGCGACAGGGGAGTGGTCCAATGAGCAGTTCTTC
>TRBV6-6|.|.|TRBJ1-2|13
CATLTRGNYGYTF
TGTGCCACCCTAACGAGGGGGAACTATGGCTACACCTTC
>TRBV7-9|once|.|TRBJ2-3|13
CASSLILPDTQYF
TGTGCCAGCAGCTTAATCCTCCCAGATACGCAGTATTTT
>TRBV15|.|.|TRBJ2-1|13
CATSRAWANEQFF
TGTGCCACCAGCAGAGCCTGGGCCAATGAGCAGTTCTTC
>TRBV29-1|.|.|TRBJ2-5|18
CSVEDPYRRDTTRETQYF
TGCAGCGTTGAAGATCCGTATCGCCGGGACACAACCCGAGAGACCCAGTACTTC